Shown below are 12 T cell receptor beta chains from a single sample sequenced in a study of blood T cell repertoires in COVID-19. Method: immunoSEQ multiplex PCR; TCRdb's copy keeps in-frame clones and lacks some. The repertoire holds 60,000 or so clones, about 83% seen once, with approximately 3.5% in the top ten. What was sequenced was peripheral blood. The receptors come from a woman of 80 years or more with acute or convalescent COVID-19.

The gene calls are TRBV28 and TRBJ1-6; TRBD1 is a possible D gene (6 bases). Germline V lookup: CDR1 MDHEN, CDR2 SYDVKM. The CDR3 is made up of 14 amino acids. The V gene lost 2 bases and the J gene lost 6 bases, with 8 bases spanning the gap. CDR3 sequence: CASSLGTLNSPLHF. CDR3 in DNA: TGTGCCAGCAGTTTAGGGACACTTAATTCACCCCTCCACTTT.

This chain connects TRBV9 to TRBJ2-7, with 10 bases that match TRBD1. V lost 2 bases to trimming and J lost 4 bases; unmatched junction nucleotides: 6. Germline assignment: CDR1 SGDLS and CDR2 YYNGEE. The CDR3 covers 15 residues. Here the CDR3 reads CASSVRDRGHYEQYF. DNA for the CDR3: TGTGCCAGCAGCGTCCGGGACAGGGGACATTACGAGCAGTACTTC.

This clone was detected only once. The gene calls are TRBV3-1 (or the pseudogene TRBV3-2) and TRBJ1-5; 7 nucleotides match TRBD1. The trim removed 1 base at V and 4 bases at J, leaving 4 bases unmatched. The germline gives CDR1 LGHDT, CDR2 YNNKEL (reference sequence). The CDR3 consists of 15 residues. CDR3 in DNA: TGTGCCAGCAGCCAAGGACAGGGACCAAATCAGCCCCAGCATTTT. Protein product: CASSQGQGPNQPQHF.

The chain links TRBV14 to TRBJ2-3; 7 nucleotides align to TRBD2. CDR1 SGHDN and CDR2 FVKESK come from the germline V gene. This CDR3 has 16 amino acids. The ends lost 1 base at V and 0 bases at J; junction bases unmatched: 4. The DNA of the CDR3 is TGTGCCAGCAGCCAAGGAACTAGCGTCAGCACAGATACGCAGTATTTT. Translated, it gives CASSQGTSVSTDTQYF.

The rearrangement uses TRBV29-1 and TRBJ2-2; 10 nucleotides agree with TRBD1. Germline-derived CDR1 and CDR2 are SQVTM and ANQGSEA. The ends lost 2 bases at V and 6 bases at J; junction bases unmatched: 9. CDR3 length: 16 residues. The CDR3 coding sequence is TGCAGCGTTGAACCCAGACAGGGGGCCGGCCCCGGGGAGCTGTTTTTT. Protein product: CSVEPRQGAGPGELFF.

CDR3 in amino acids: CASSTGTGGQPQHF. CDR3 bases: TGTGCCAGTAGTACCGGGACAGGGGGTCAGCCCCAGCATTTT. This rearrangement joins TRBV19 to TRBJ1-5; 11 bases match TRBD1. Looked up from germline, CDR1 is LNHDA and CDR2 is SQIVND (reference sequence). The CDR3 sequence is 14 residues long. Losses at the gene ends were 4 bases for V and 6 bases for J; bases not matched to a gene: 2. Full variable domain (outside the CDR3, taken from reference TRBV19 and TRBJ1-5): DGGITQSPKYLFRKEGQNVTLSCEQNLNHDAMYWYRQDPGQGLRLIYYSQIVNDFQKGDIAEGYSVSREKKESFPLTVTSAQKNPTAFYLCASSTGTGGQPQHFGDGTRLSIL.

The CDR3 region has the DNA TGTGCCATCATGGGGGGGGATACGCAGTATTTT. As protein: CAIMGGDTQYF. This chain joins TRBV10-3 and TRBJ2-3, with TRBD2 identical over 7 bases. Germline lookup yields CDR1 ENHRY and CDR2 SYGVKD. There are 11 residues in the CDR3. Trimming cost V 7 bases and J 6 bases; bases outside gene matches: 1.

The chain combines TRBV28 with TRBJ2-1; 12 positions match TRBD2. From germline, CDR1 is MDHEN and CDR2 SYDVKM. The CDR3 covers 14 residues. Trimming removed 6 bases from V and 5 bases from J; junction bases left unmatched: 2. The CDR3 protein is CASSRLAGDNEQFF. The DNA of the CDR3 is TGTGCCAGCAGCCGACTAGCGGGGGACAATGAGCAGTTCTTC.

The genes are TRBV7-9 and TRBJ1-5, with TRBD1 matching 8 bases. V lost 5 bases and J lost 2; bases outside the gene matches: 11. The CDR3 consists of 17 residues. Germline V lookup: CDR1 SEHNR, CDR2 FQNEAQ (reference sequence). The CDR3 bases are TGTGCCAGCAGCCACGGGAGCTCAGGGGGCGGCAATCAGCCCCAGCATTTT. This encodes CASSHGSSGGGNQPQHF. The entire variable domain, with the rest obtained from reference TRBV7-9 and TRBJ1-5, is as follows: DTGVSQNPRHKITKRGQNVTFRCDPISEHNRLYWYRQTLGQGPEFLTYFQNEAQLEKSRLLSDRFSAERPKGSFSTLEIQRTEQGDSAMYLCASSHGSSGGGNQPQHFGDGTRLSIL.

The chain carries TRBV6-5 and TRBJ2-7; D is perhaps TRBD1 (5 bases). The germline V gene has CDR1 MNHEY and CDR2 SVGAGI. The CDR3 is made up of 15 amino acids. Trimming pared 2 bases from V and 2 bases from J, leaving 13 bases between. The CDR3 is CASSYGRQGPYEQYF. The DNA of the CDR3 is TGTGCCAGCAGTTACGGTCGGCAGGGTCCCTACGAGCAGTACTTC.

CDR3 loop: CASSLAAGPNSPLHF. The CDR3 region has the DNA TGCGCCAGCAGCTTGGCCGCAGGGCCTAATTCACCCCTCCACTTT. The genes are TRBV5-1 and TRBJ1-6; TRBD1 might be the D (5 bases). CDR3 length equals 15 residues. V gave up 0 bases and J gave up 6 bases, with 10 bases separating them. Per germline, CDR1 SGHRS and CDR2 YFSETQ.

This chain uses TRBV5-1 with TRBJ2-1; 7 nucleotides agree with TRBD2. The CDR3 is 14 residues long. Germline-derived CDR1 and CDR2 are SGHRS and YFSETQ. Germline trimming cut 4 bases from V and 1 base from J; bases unmatched to any gene: 2. The CDR3, as DNA: TGCGCCAGCAGCCGCGGGAGTTCCTACAATGAGCAGTTCTTC. Protein sequence: CASSRGSSYNEQFF.